This entry lists 6 T cell receptor beta chains sequenced from one sample in a study of OX40 agonist ivuxolimab in advanced cancers. The repertoire was sequenced with immunoSEQ multiplex PCR; TCRdb's copy has only in-frame clones and lacks some. The table has more than 70,000 clones, more than 75% seen once; the top ten hold around 5%. The specimen comprised CD4+ or CD8+ T cells sorted from blood, sampled in a trial of the OX40 agonist ivuxolimab. These receptors all come from an adult with an advanced solid tumor such as melanoma, head and neck, liver or kidney cancer.

The rearrangement uses TRBV2 and TRBJ2-1; D gene unclear. The ends were cut back, 3 bases at V and 11 bases at J, with 11 bases in the middle. CDR1 and CDR2 (germline): SNHLY, FYNNEI. The CDR3 spans 12 residues. DNA for the CDR3: TGTGCCAGCAGTGAGGCTCTCGGCAAGCAGTTCTTC. Amino acids: CASSEALGKQFF.

This rearrangement joins TRBV18 to TRBJ2-1; possible D gene TRBD1, 6 bases. Germline V gene sequence: CDR1 KGHSH, CDR2 LQKENI. The V end was cut by 1 base, the J end by 5 bases, with 9 bases between. The CDR3 loop spans 14 amino acids. CDR3 sequence (DNA): TGTGCCAGCTCACCACAGGGGGTGGACAATGAGCAGTTCTTC. This encodes CASSPQGVDNEQFF.

The V gene is TRBV18, the J gene TRBJ1-5; D uncertain. The germline gives CDR1 KGHSH, CDR2 LQKENI. The V and J ends lost 5 bases and 1 base respectively, with 6 bases between them. This CDR3 contains 13 residues. The CDR3 DNA follows: TGTGCCAGCTCAGCGGACAGCAATCAGCCCCAGCATTTT. It codes for CASSADSNQPQHF.

The chain is built from TRBV7-2 and TRBJ1-2; D uncertain. The CDR3 loop spans 14 amino acids. Trimming removed 5 bases from V and 1 base from J, with 11 bases in between. Germline V lookup: CDR1 SGHTA, CDR2 FQGNSA. The CDR3 spells CASSVREVNYGYTF. The CDR3 nucleotides read TGTGCCAGCAGCGTTCGGGAGGTTAACTATGGCTACACCTTC.

The chain links TRBV15 to TRBJ2-5; TRBD2 aligns across 14 bases. This CDR3 region has 17 residues. The V and J ends lost 1 base and 2 bases, in that order; junction bases with no gene match: 3. CDR1 LNHNV and CDR2 YYDKDF come from the germline V gene (reference sequence). This CDR3 is CATSRGRLAGGQETQYF. DNA of the CDR3: TGTGCCACCAGCAGAGGAAGACTAGCGGGGGGGCAAGAGACCCAGTACTTC.

The chain is built from TRBV19 and TRBJ2-7; D possibly corresponds to TRBD2 (5 bases). The V gene's germline CDR1 is LNHDA and CDR2 SQIVND (reference sequence). The CDR3 has 11 residues. The V end was cut by 7 bases, the J end by 11 bases, with 15 bases between. The CDR3 DNA reads as TGTGCCAGTATGGAATCTGGACTTGAGTACTTC. As protein: CASMESGLEYF.